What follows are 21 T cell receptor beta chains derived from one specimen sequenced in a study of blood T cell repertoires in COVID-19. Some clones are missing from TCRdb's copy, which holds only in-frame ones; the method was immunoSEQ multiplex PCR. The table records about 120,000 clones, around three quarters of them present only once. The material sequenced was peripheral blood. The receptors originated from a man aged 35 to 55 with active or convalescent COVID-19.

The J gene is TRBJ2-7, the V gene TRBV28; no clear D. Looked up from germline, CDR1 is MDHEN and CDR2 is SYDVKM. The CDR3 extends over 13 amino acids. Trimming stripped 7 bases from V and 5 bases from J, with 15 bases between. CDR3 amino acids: CASTPPNTDEQYF. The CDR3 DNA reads TGTGCCAGCACGCCCCCGAATACGGACGAGCAGTACTTC.

The CDR3 is CASSWGLAGDQRETQYF. In nucleotides, the CDR3 is TGTGCCAGCAGCTGGGGACTAGCGGGGGACCAGAGAGAGACCCAGTACTTC. V gene TRBV5-6 combines with J gene TRBJ2-5; 14 bases are shared with TRBD2. Germline lookup yields CDR1 SGHDT and CDR2 YYEEEE. Trimming cost V 3 bases and J 4 bases; bases outside gene matches: 8. The CDR3 is 17 residues long.

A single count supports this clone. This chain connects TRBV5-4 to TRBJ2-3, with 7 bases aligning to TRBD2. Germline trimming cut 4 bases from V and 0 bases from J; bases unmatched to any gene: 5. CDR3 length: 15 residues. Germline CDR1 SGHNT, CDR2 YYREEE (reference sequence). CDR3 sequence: CASSLGLPSTDTQYF. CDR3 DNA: TGTGCCAGCAGCCTGGGACTACCAAGCACAGATACGCAGTATTTT. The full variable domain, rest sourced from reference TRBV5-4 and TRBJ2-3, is ETGVTQSPTHLIKTRGQQVTLRCSSQSGHNTVSWYQQALGQGPQFIFQYYREEENGRGNFPPRFSGLQFPNYSSELNVNALELDDSALYLCASSLGLPSTDTQYFGPGTRLTVL.

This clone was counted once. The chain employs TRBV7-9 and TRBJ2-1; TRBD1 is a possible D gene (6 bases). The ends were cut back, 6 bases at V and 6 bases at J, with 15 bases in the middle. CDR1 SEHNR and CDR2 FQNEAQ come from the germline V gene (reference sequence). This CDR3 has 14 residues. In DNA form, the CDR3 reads TGTGCCAGCAGGCGCCAGGGGAGAGTCAATGAGCAGTTCTTC. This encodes CASRRQGRVNEQFF. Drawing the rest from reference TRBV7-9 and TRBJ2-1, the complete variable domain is DTGVSQNPRHKITKRGQNVTFRCDPISEHNRLYWYRQTLGQGPEFLTYFQNEAQLEKSRLLSDRFSAERPKGSFSTLEIQRTEQGDSAMYLCASRRQGRVNEQFFGPGTRLTVL.

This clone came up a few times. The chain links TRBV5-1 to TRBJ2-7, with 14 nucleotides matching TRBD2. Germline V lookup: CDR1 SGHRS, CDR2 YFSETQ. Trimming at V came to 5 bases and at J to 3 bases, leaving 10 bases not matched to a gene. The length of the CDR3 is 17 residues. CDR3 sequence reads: CASRGGLAGAQIYEQYF. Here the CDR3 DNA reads TGCGCCAGCAGAGGGGGACTAGCGGGAGCCCAGATCTACGAGCAGTACTTC.

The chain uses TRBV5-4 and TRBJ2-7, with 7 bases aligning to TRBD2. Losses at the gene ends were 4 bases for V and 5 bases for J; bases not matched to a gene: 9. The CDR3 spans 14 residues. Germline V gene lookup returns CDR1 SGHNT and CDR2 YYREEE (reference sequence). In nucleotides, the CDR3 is TGTGCCAGCAGCACCCGAGAGCGGGGTAACGAGCAGTACTTC. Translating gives CASSTRERGNEQYF. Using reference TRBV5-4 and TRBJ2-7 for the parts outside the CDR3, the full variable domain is ETGVTQSPTHLIKTRGQQVTLRCSSQSGHNTVSWYQQALGQGPQFIFQYYREEENGRGNFPPRFSGLQFPNYSSELNVNALELDDSALYLCASSTRERGNEQYFGPGTRLTVT.

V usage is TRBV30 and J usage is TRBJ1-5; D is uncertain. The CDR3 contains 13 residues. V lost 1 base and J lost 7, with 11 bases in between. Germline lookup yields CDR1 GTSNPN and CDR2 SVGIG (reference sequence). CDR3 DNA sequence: TGTGCCTGGAGTGGTGTCCCTGCGCAGCCCCAGCATTTT. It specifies CAWSGVPAQPQHF.

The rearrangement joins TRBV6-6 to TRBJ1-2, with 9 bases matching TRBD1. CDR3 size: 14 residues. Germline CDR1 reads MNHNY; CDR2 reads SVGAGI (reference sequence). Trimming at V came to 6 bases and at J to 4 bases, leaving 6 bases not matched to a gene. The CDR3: CASSEQGATYGYTF. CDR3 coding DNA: TGTGCCAGCAGCGAACAGGGGGCCACCTATGGCTACACCTTC.

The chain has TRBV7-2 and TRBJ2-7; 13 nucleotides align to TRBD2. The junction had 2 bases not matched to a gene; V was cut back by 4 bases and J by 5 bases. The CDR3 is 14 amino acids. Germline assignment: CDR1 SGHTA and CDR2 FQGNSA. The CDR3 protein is CASSWTSGSHEQYF. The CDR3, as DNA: TGTGCCAGCAGCTGGACTAGCGGGAGTCACGAGCAGTACTTC. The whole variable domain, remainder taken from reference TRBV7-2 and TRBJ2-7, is GAGVSQSPSNKVTEKGKDVELRCDPISGHTALYWYRQSLGQGLEFLIYFQGNSAPDKSGLPSDRFSAERTGGSVSTLTIQRTQQEDSAVYLCASSWTSGSHEQYFGPGTRLTVT.

The CDR3 here is CASSPDRGSTEAFF. DNA for the CDR3: TGTGCCAGCAGCCCGGACAGGGGATCTACTGAAGCTTTCTTT. The gene calls are TRBV7-9 and TRBJ1-1; 9 nucleotides line up with TRBD1. The CDR3 contains 14 residues. The junction had 6 bases not matched to a gene; V was cut back by 5 bases and J by 5 bases. Looked up from germline, CDR1 is SEHNR and CDR2 is FQNEAQ (reference sequence).

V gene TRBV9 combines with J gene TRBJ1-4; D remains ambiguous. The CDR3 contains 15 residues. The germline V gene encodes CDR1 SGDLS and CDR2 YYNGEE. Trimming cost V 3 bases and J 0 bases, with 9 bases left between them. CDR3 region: CASSASGSTNEKLFF. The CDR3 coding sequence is TGTGCCAGCAGCGCCTCAGGTTCAACTAATGAAAAACTGTTTTTT.

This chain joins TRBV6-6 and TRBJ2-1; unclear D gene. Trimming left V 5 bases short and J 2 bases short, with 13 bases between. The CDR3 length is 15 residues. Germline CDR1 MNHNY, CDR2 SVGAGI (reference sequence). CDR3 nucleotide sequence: TGTGCCAGCAGTCGATCGGAGAACACCTACAATGAGCAGTTCTTC. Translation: CASSRSENTYNEQFF.

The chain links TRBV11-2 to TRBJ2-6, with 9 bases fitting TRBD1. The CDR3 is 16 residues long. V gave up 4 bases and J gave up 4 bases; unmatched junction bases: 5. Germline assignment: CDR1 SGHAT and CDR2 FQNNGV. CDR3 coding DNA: TGTGCCAGCAGCTCGTACAGGGGGCCAGGGGCCAACGTCCTGACTTTC. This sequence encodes CASSSYRGPGANVLTF.

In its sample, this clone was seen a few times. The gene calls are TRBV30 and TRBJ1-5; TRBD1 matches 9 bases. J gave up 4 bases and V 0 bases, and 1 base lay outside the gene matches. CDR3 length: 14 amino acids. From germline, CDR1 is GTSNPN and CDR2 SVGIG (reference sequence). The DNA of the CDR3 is TGTGCCTGGAGTGTACAGGGGGCAAATCAGCCCCAGCATTTT. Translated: CAWSVQGANQPQHF.

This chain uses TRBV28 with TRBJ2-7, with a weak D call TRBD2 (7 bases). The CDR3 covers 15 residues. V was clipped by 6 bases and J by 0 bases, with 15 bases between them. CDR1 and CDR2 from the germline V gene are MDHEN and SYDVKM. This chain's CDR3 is CASRFRGASSYEQYF. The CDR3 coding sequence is TGTGCCAGCAGATTCCGGGGGGCCAGCTCCTACGAGCAGTACTTC.

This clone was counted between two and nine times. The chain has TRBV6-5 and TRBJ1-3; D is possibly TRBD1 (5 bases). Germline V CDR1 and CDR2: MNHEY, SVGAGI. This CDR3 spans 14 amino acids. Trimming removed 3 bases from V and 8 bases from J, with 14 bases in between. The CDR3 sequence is CASSYKVRADTIYF. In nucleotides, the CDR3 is TGTGCCAGCAGTTATAAGGTCAGGGCGGACACCATATATTTT.

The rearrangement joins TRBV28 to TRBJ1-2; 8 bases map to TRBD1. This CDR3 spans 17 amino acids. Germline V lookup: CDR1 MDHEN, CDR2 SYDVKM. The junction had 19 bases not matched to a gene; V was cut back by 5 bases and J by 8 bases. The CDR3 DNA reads TGTGCCAGCAGTGTCCCCCAGGGGGCGCGACGGTCGAGGGGCTACACCTTC. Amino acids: CASSVPQGARRSRGYTF.

In DNA, the CDR3 is TGTGCCAGTAGTATGAAAGGTGGGCCGAATAACTATGGCTACACCTTC. The encoded protein is CASSMKGGPNNYGYTF. The V call is TRBV19, the J call TRBJ1-2; D is unclear. V was shortened by 3 bases and J by 1 base, with 15 bases between the two germline ends. Germline V gene lookup returns CDR1 LNHDA and CDR2 SQIVND (reference sequence). This CDR3 has 16 amino acids.

CDR3 loop: CASSLRPGLAGIQETQYF. CDR3 in DNA: TGTGCCAGCAGCCTCCGCCCGGGACTAGCGGGGATCCAAGAGACCCAGTACTTC. The rearrangement links TRBV6-2 or TRBV6-3 to TRBJ2-5; 13 bases agree with TRBD2. J was trimmed by 1 base and V by 6 bases; bases with no gene match: 11. Germline values: CDR1 MNHEY, CDR2 SVGEGT. This CDR3 is 18 amino acids long.

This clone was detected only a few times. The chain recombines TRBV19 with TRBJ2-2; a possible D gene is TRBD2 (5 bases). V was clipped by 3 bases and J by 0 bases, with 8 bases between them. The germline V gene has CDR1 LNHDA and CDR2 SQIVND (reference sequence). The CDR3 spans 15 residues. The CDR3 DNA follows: TGTGCCAGTAGTATGGACGGGGCGAACACCGGGGAGCTGTTTTTT. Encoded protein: CASSMDGANTGELFF.

CDR3 in amino acids: CACRRAGGWNEQFF. Written as DNA, the CDR3 is TGTGCCTGCCGCCGGGCCGGAGGGTGGAATGAGCAGTTCTTC. The chain combines TRBV30 with TRBJ2-1, with D possibly TRBD2 on 6 matching bases. The CDR3 sequence is 14 residues long. The V gene lost 6 bases and the J gene lost 7 bases, with 19 bases spanning the gap. CDR1 and CDR2 (germline): GTSNPN, SVGIG (reference sequence).